The T cell receptor (beta chain) described here comes from a study of regulatory T cells in long-lasting Graves disease. Background on the study: Graves' patients with a new diagnosis had received antithyroid drugs under 3 months.

CDR3 length equals 16 residues. V lost 4 bases to trimming and J lost 7 bases; unmatched junction nucleotides: 6. Germline CDR1 SGHNT, CDR2 YYREEE (reference sequence). Building the TCR beta libraries relied on iRepertoire HTBI primers, and CDR3 regions underwent Arm-PCR. TCRdb itself ran the multiplex PCR reads through MiXCR, one entry per CDR3 protein. The repertoire consists of 500,000 or so distinct CDR3 sequences, with around 15% occurring once and the leading ten covering approximately 15%. Regarding time point: newly diagnosed GD, antithyroid drugs for less than 3 months. The TCR library was made from RNA extracted from PBMCs. Clinicians diagnosed Graves' disease using American Thyroid Association guidelines. These sequences were also reported in another study, on T cells in Graves' hyperthyroidism and ophthalmopathy.

This receptor was obtained from a woman in her forties or fifties with Graves disease. Sequenced here: peripheral blood mononuclear cells (PBMCs), sampled at new diagnosis, from a patient treated with antithyroid drugs. The gene calls are TRBV5-4 and TRBJ1-6; 12 bases are shared with TRBD1. CDR3 sequence reads: CASSQGQGAANSPLHF. Written as DNA, the CDR3 is TGTGCCAGCAGCCAGGGACAGGGGGCCGCAAATTCACCCCTCCACTTT. Full variable domain (outside the CDR3, taken from reference TRBV5-4 and TRBJ1-6): ETGVTQSPTHLIKTRGQQVTLRCSSQSGHNTVSWYQQALGQGPQFIFQYYREEENGRGNFPPRFSGLQFPNYSSELNVNALELDDSALYLCASSQGQGAANSPLHFGNGTRLTVT.